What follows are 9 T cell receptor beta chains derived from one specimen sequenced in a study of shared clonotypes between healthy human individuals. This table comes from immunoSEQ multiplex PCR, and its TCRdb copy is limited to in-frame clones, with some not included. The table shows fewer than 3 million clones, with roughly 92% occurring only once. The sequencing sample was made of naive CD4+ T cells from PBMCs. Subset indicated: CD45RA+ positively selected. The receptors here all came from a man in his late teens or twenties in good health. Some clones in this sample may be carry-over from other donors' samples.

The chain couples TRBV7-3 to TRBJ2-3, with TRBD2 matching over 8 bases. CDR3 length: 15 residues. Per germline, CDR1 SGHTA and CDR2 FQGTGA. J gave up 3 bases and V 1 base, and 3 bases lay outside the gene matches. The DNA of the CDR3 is TGTGCCAGCAGCTTAATGGCTAGCGGGACAGATACGCAGTATTTT. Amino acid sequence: CASSLMASGTDTQYF. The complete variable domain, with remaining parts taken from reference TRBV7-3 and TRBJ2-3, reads GAGVSQTPSNKVTEKGKYVELRCDPISGHTALYWYRQSLGQGPEFLIYFQGTGAADDSGLPNDRFFAVRPEGSVSTLKIQRTERGDSAVYLCASSLMASGTDTQYFGPGTRLTVL.

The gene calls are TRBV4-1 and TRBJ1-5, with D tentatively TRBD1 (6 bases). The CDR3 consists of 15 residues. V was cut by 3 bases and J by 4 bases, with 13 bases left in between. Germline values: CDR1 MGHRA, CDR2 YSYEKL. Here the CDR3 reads CASSQSGASNQPQHF. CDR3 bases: TGCGCCAGCAGCCAGTCGGGGGCTTCAAATCAGCCCCAGCATTTT.

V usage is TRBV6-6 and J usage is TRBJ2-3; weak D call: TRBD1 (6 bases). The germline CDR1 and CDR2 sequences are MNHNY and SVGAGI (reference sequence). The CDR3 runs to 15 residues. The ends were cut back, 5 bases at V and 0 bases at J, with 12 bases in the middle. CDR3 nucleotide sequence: TGTGCCAGCAGTGCCCAGGGGCCTAGCACAGATACGCAGTATTTT. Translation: CASSAQGPSTDTQYF.

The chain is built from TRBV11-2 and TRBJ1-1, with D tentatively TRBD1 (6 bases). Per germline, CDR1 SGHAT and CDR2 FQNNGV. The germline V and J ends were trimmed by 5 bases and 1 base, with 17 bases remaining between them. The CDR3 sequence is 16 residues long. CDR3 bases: TGTGCCAGCAGCCTACGACAGGTGAATGCGAACACTGAAGCTTTCTTT. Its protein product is CASSLRQVNANTEAFF.

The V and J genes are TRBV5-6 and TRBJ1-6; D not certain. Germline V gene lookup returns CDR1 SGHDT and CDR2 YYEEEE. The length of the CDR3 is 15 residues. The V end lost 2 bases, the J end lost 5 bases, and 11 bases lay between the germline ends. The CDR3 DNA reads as TGTGCCAGCAGCTTAGGGTGGGCGAATAATTCACCCCTCCACTTT. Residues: CASSLGWANNSPLHF.

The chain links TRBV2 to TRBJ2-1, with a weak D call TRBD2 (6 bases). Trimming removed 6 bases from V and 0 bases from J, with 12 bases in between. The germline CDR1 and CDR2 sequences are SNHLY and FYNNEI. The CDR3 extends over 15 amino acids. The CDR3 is CASRKETSSYNEQFF. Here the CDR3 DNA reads TGTGCCAGCAGAAAGGAGACTAGCTCCTACAATGAGCAGTTCTTC.

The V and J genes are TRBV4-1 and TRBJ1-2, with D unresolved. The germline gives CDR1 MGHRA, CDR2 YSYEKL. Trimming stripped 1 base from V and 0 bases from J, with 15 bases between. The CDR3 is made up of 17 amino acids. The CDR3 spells CASSQVSVRLANYGYTF. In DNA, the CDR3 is TGCGCCAGCAGCCAAGTTTCCGTGAGGTTAGCTAACTATGGCTACACCTTC.

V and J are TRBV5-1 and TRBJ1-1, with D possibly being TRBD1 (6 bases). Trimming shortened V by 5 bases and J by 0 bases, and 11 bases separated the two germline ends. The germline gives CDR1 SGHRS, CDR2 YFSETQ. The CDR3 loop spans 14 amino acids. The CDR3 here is CASRKGDMNTEAFF. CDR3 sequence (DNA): TGCGCCAGCAGGAAGGGGGATATGAACACTGAAGCTTTCTTT.

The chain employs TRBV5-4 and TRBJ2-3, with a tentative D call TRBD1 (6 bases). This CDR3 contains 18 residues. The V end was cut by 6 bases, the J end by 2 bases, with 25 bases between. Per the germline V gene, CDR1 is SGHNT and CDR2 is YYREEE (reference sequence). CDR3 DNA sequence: TGTGCCAGCACCCTGTTAGTAGGTGGGGGCTTCGTCACAGATACGCAGTATTTT. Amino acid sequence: CASTLLVGGGFVTDTQYF.